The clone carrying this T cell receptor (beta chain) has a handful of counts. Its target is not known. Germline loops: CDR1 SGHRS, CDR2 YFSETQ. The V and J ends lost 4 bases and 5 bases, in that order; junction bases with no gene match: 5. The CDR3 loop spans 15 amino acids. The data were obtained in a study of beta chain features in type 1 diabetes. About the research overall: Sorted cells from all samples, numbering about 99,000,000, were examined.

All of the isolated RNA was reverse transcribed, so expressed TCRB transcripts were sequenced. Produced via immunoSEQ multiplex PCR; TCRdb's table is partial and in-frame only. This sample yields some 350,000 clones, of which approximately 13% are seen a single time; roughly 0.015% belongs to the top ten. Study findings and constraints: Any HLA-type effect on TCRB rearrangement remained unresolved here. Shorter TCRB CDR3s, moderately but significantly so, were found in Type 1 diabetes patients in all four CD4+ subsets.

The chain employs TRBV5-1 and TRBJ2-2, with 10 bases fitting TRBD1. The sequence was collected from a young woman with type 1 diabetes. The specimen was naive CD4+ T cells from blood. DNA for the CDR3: TGCGCCAGCAGCGAGGGACAGGGGAATACCGGGGAGCTGTTTTTT. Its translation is CASSEGQGNTGELFF.